This entry lists 14 T cell receptor beta chains sequenced from one sample in a study of spatial heterogeneity in lung cancer. Specified time point: sample taken at primary tumor resection. From the 5' RACE reads, TCRdb called clonotypes with MiXCR, one entry per CDR3 protein. Of 3,000 or so distinct CDR3 sequences in the sample, 4.5% to 5% were seen once. The sequencing used normal lung tissue next to the tumor, collected at surgery. The receptors come from a male donor with early-stage non-small cell lung cancer.

This clonotype came up many times. This chain links TRBV7-8 with TRBJ2-1; D possibly uses TRBD1 or TRBD2 (5 bases each). The germline CDR1 and CDR2 sequences are SGHVS and FQNEAQ. The CDR3 runs to 16 residues. With 0 bases removed from V and 6 bases from J, the gap between germline ends came to 15 bases. CDR3 loop: CASSLAPGFQGNEQFF. The CDR3 region has the DNA TGTGCCAGCAGCTTAGCGCCGGGGTTCCAGGGCAATGAGCAGTTCTTC.

This clonotype is deemed medium-sized. The chain couples TRBV12-3 or TRBV12-4 to TRBJ2-1; 13 nucleotides match TRBD2. With 6 bases clipped from V and 6 bases from J, the junction kept 8 bases outside the gene matches. The CDR3 runs to 16 residues. The DNA of the CDR3 is TGTGCCAGCAGGCCTAGAAGGACTAGCGGGGGCAATGAGCAGTTCTTC. It yields the protein CASRPRRTSGGNEQFF.

This clonotype was detected ten times or more. The rearrangement links TRBV20-1 to TRBJ2-1, with 13 bases identical to TRBD2. V was clipped by 0 bases and J by 15 bases; unmatched bases: 11. Per germline, CDR1 DFQATT and CDR2 SNEGSKA (reference sequence). The CDR3 length is 15 residues. CDR3 bases: TGCAGTGCTAGAGACGGACGGGGACTAGCGGGAAGCCGGTTCTTC. This gives the protein CSARDGRGLAGSRFF.

V and J are TRBV5-1 and TRBJ2-6, with unresolved D. Germline values: CDR1 SGHRS, CDR2 YFSETQ. CDR3 length equals 15 residues. V lost 0 bases to trimming and J lost 0 bases, with 4 bases between them. The CDR3 is CASSLANSGANVLTF. Here the CDR3 DNA reads TGCGCCAGCAGCTTGGCCAACTCTGGGGCCAACGTCCTGACTTTC. The complete variable domain, with remaining parts taken from reference TRBV5-1 and TRBJ2-6, reads KAGVTQTPRYLIKTRGQQVTLSCSPISGHRSVSWYQQTPGQGLQFLFEYFSETQRNKGNFPGRFSGRQFSNSRSEMNVSTLELGDSALYLCASSLANSGANVLTFGAGSRLTVL.

By frequency in the sample, this clonotype is medium-sized. A read error is likely, as this CDR3 ends without the conserved phenylalanine or tryptophan. The limits of the CDR3 on the DNA are not certain, so only TCRdb's listed CDR3 is given. The chain is built from TRBV20-1 and TRBJ2-7; the DNA was not used to check the table's D call, TRBD2. From its first to its last residue, the CDR3 has 12 amino acids. Germline V gives CDR1 DFQATT, CDR2 SNEGSKA (reference sequence). The CDR3 protein is CSAAPLINPGPL.

By proportion, this clonotype is large. This chain links TRBV27 with TRBJ2-2; D is unresolved. The CDR3 totals 14 residues. From germline, CDR1 is MNHEY and CDR2 SMNVEV (reference sequence). V shed 8 bases and J shed 0 bases, with 10 bases lying between them. The CDR3 sequence: CASASATNTGELFF. DNA of the CDR3: TGTGCCAGCGCCTCCGCTACGAACACCGGGGAGCTGTTTTTT.

CDR3 loop: CASSLETGYTAPDTQYF. The DNA for the CDR3 is TGCGCCAGCAGCTTGGAGACAGGCTATACAGCTCCAGATACGCAGTATTTT. The genes are TRBV5-1 and TRBJ2-3; the D gene is possibly TRBD1 (6 bases). The V end was cut by 0 bases, the J end by 4 bases, with 18 bases between. The CDR3 runs 17 residues. From germline, CDR1 is SGHRS and CDR2 YFSETQ.

This clonotype is medium-sized by share. This likely comes from a read error, as the CDR3 has no conserved phenylalanine or tryptophan at its end. This chain links TRBV5-1 with TRBJ2-3, with D perhaps matching TRBD1 or TRBD2 (6 bases each). The CDR3 has 15 residues. Trimming took off 2 bases at V and 4 bases at J, with 14 bases between the two ends. From germline, CDR1 is SGHRS and CDR2 YFSETQ. CDR3 in amino acids: CASSFGGHTADTQYS. As DNA, the CDR3 is TGCGCCAGCAGCTTCGGGGGCCATACGGCAGATACGCAGTATTCT.

This clonotype is labeled as medium-sized (0.01 to 0.1%). The genes are TRBV28 and TRBJ2-7, with 10 bases aligning to TRBD1. Germline loops: CDR1 MDHEN, CDR2 SYDVKM. V dropped 6 bases and J dropped 3; count of bases not matched to a gene: 11. The CDR3 is 16 amino acids. The CDR3 here is CASREKTGTGDYEQYF. The CDR3 coding sequence is TGTGCCAGCAGAGAGAAGACCGGGACAGGGGACTACGAGCAGTACTTC.

This clonotype is medium-sized. The chain uses TRBV7-8 and TRBJ2-7; no reliable D call. The ends were cut back, 2 bases at V and 6 bases at J, with 17 bases in the middle. Germline V CDR1 and CDR2: SGHVS, FQNEAQ. This CDR3 region has 15 residues. This CDR3 is CASSLSTTLSGEQYF. The CDR3 DNA reads as TGTGCCAGCAGCTTATCTACGACTTTATCGGGCGAGCAGTACTTC.

By share of the sample, this clonotype is medium-sized. The V gene is TRBV28, the J gene TRBJ2-1; D is undetermined. The CDR3 length is 14 residues. Germline assignment: CDR1 MDHEN and CDR2 SYDVKM. This CDR3 reads CAASTDHSYNEQFF. The DNA for the CDR3 is TGTGCTGCGTCGACGGACCATTCCTACAATGAGCAGTTCTTC.

This clonotype is classed as medium-sized. The chain is built from TRBV3-1 and TRBJ1-2; possibly TRBD1 for D (5 bases). The CDR3 covers 11 residues. Per the germline V gene, CDR1 is LGHDT and CDR2 is YNNKEL (reference sequence). V lost 3 bases and J 7 bases, leaving 6 bases between the germline ends. The CDR3 sequence: CASSHGGGYTF. CDR3 DNA sequence: TGTGCCAGCAGCCATGGGGGTGGCTACACCTTC.

Judged by abundance, this clonotype is medium-sized (0.01 to 0.1%). The V call is TRBV5-1, the J call TRBJ2-7, with D perhaps TRBD2 (6 bases). CDR3 size: 14 residues. V was clipped by 0 bases and J by 4 bases, with 11 bases between them. CDR1 and CDR2 from the germline V gene are SGHRS and YFSETQ. CDR3 sequence: CASSLDGSAYEQYF. Here the CDR3 DNA reads TGCGCCAGCAGCTTGGACGGGAGCGCGTACGAGCAGTACTTC.

This clonotype is categorized as medium-sized. This chain connects TRBV20-1 to TRBJ1-3; no clear D. Between the trimmed V and J ends, which lost 0 bases and 0 bases, there was a span of 3 bases. The germline CDR1 and CDR2 sequences are DFQATT and SNEGSKA (reference sequence). The CDR3 covers 13 residues. This CDR3 is CSAREFSGNTIYF. The CDR3 coding sequence is TGCAGTGCTAGAGAGTTCTCTGGAAACACCATATATTTT.